The clone carrying this T cell receptor (beta chain) was counted ten times or more. What it binds is not known. The sample originates from a study of T cells in Graves' hyperthyroidism and ophthalmopathy. Study-wide results and limits: Blood samples included most of the expanded thyroid clonotypes exceeding 0.001. The model predicted ophthalmopathy a median roughly 6.3 months before onset.

RNA transcripts yielded amplified TCR beta CDR3 regions. The HTBI primer set drove a first-round RT-PCR of the TCR CDR3. Each CDR3 protein is one row after TCRdb ran MiXCR on the multiplex PCR reads. The data show hundreds of thousands of distinct CDR3 sequences, with less than 25% seen just once and 34% held by the top ten. J was trimmed by 1 base and V by 3 bases; bases with no gene match: 9. CDR3 length equals 18 residues. Each ophthalmopathy patient scored at least 3 on the Clinical Activity Score and at least 4 on NOSPECS grade, with duration under 3 months. The source of the PBMCs was about 10 ml of fresh peripheral blood.

This TCR derives from a man under 40 with Graves' ophthalmopathy. The rearrangement links TRBV12-3 or TRBV12-4 to TRBJ2-3; TRBD2 aligns across 11 bases. The sequenced sample was blood. The CDR3: CASSFSLAGGGRTDTQYF. The CDR3 nucleotides read TGTGCCAGCAGTTTTAGTCTAGCGGGAGGAGGTCGCACAGATACGCAGTATTTT.